The clone carrying this T cell receptor (beta chain) was seen more than once but under ten times. Its antigen is undetermined. The CDR3 is 13 amino acids. Germline CDR1 MRHNA, CDR2 SNTAGT. Trimming removed 4 bases from V and 9 bases from J, with 15 bases in between. The Oncomine TCR Beta short-read assay was applied to DNA of cultured CD4+ T cells. TCRdb re-analysed the PCR reads in MiXCR, keeping a single row per CDR3 protein. The sample holds about 14,000 distinct CDR3 sequences; approximately 53% are singletons and the top ten take around 12%. The sample belongs to a study of vaccination and CD4 T cells after COVID-19. About the research overall: For each participant, vaccination comprised two doses of either the BNT162b2 or the mRNA-1273 vaccine.

Treatment of the sample: roughly ten-day PBMC culture with coronavirus spike peptide pools or control peptides (ViraFEST assay). ViraFEST used peptide pools to expand antigen-specific T cells, then sequenced TCRs. This chain links TRBV6-4 with TRBJ1-1; the D gene is possibly TRBD1 (6 bases). The specimen sequenced was CD4+ T cells from blood, cultured in vitro. The origin of this receptor is a human donor who had recovered from COVID-19. The CDR3: CASSVETGNKAFF. CDR3 nucleotide sequence: TGTGCCAGCAGTGTTGAGACAGGCAATAAAGCTTTCTTT.